The 9 T cell receptor beta chains given below trace back to one sample, sequenced in a study of graft-versus-host responses after intestinal transplantation. Sequencing was performed with immunoSEQ multiplex PCR; in TCRdb, only in-frame clones are kept and a portion is missing. The sample includes just under 100,000 clones, 80% to 95% of them seen just once. The sequences come from PBMCs, collected approximately 420 days after intestinal transplant. The receptors were gathered from a human patient who received an intestinal transplant, so some T cells may come from the graft donor.

The CDR3 sequence is CASSLAPGQGGTRYNEQFF. CDR3 sequence (DNA): TGCGCCAGCAGCTTGGCCCCGGGACAGGGTGGGACTCGGTACAATGAGCAGTTCTTC. The chain combines TRBV5-1 with TRBJ2-1; 9 nucleotides match TRBD1. This CDR3 region has 19 residues. Looked up from germline, CDR1 is SGHRS and CDR2 is YFSETQ. V shed 0 bases and J 4 bases; nucleotides not matched to a gene: 14.

The rearrangement links TRBV6-6 to TRBJ1-4, with a tentative D call TRBD1 (5 bases). The CDR3 is 11 residues long. Germline CDR1 MNHNY, CDR2 SVGAGI (reference sequence). Trimming took 7 bases from V and 6 from J, leaving 6 bases between them. This CDR3 is CASTRDEKLFF. The CDR3 nucleotides read TGTGCCAGCACCAGGGATGAAAAACTGTTTTTT.

The chain joins TRBV6-1 to TRBJ2-3; D is perhaps TRBD1 (6 bases). Per the germline V gene, CDR1 is MNHNS and CDR2 is SASEGT. Between the trimmed V and J ends, which lost 7 bases and 4 bases, there was a span of 15 bases. This CDR3 spans 14 amino acids. CDR3 region: CASTPGQFPDTQYF. Written as DNA, the CDR3 is TGTGCCAGCACCCCCGGACAGTTCCCAGATACGCAGTATTTT.

The chain links TRBV6-5 to TRBJ1-5; no firm D call. V was trimmed by 0 bases and J by 7 bases, leaving 10 bases between them. The CDR3 loop spans 14 amino acids. Germline assignment: CDR1 MNHEY and CDR2 SVGAGI. The CDR3 protein is CASSYSGVGQPQHF. The CDR3 DNA follows: TGTGCCAGCAGTTACTCGGGAGTTGGGCAGCCCCAGCATTTT.

The chain recombines TRBV9 with TRBJ2-5, with 7 bases fitting TRBD2. CDR3 length: 18 amino acids. V trimming: 0 bases; J trimming: 2 bases; junction bases outside the gene matches: 13. CDR1 is SGDLS and CDR2 is YYNGEE in the germline V gene. CDR3 nucleotides: TGTGCCAGCAGCGTAGCCGGGGAGGGCCCGACGAGACAAGAGACCCAGTACTTC. As protein: CASSVAGEGPTRQETQYF.

In its sample, this clone was seen once. This chain joins TRBV16 and TRBJ1-1, with a possible D match to TRBD1 (5 bases). The V and J ends lost 5 bases and 1 base respectively, with 17 bases between them. The CDR3 length is 16 residues. Looked up from germline, CDR1 is KGHSY and CDR2 is FQNENV. This CDR3 is CASSFLGVGENTEAFF. CDR3 DNA sequence: TGTGCCAGCAGCTTTCTGGGGGTAGGGGAGAACACTGAAGCTTTCTTT.

The V gene is TRBV10-3, the J gene TRBJ1-1, with D tentatively TRBD1 (6 bases). The CDR3 is made up of 15 amino acids. CDR1 and CDR2 (germline): ENHRY, SYGVKD. Trimming removed 3 bases at V and 5 bases at J, with 16 bases between. CDR3 sequence (DNA): TGTGCCATCAGTGAAGCGGGGGGCAGGAGGACTGAAGCTTTCTTT. Its translation is CAISEAGGRRTEAFF.

V gene TRBV6-1 combines with J gene TRBJ2-7; TRBD1 matches 8 bases. Germline CDR1 MNHNS, CDR2 SASEGT. The CDR3 is 13 residues long. Trimming cost V 8 bases and J 6 bases; bases outside gene matches: 9. The CDR3 coding sequence is TGTGCCAGCCCCGGACAGGGTTTCCGCGAGCAGTACTTC. Its protein is CASPGQGFREQYF.

This clone was picked up a small number of times. This CDR3 reads CAISGDSGNTIYF. The DNA for the CDR3 is TGTGCCATCAGTGGAGACTCAGGAAACACCATATATTTT. This chain connects TRBV10-3 to TRBJ1-3, with D uncertain. CDR1 and CDR2 from the germline V gene are ENHRY and SYGVKD. The CDR3 spans 13 residues. V lost 4 bases and J lost 4, with 8 bases in between.